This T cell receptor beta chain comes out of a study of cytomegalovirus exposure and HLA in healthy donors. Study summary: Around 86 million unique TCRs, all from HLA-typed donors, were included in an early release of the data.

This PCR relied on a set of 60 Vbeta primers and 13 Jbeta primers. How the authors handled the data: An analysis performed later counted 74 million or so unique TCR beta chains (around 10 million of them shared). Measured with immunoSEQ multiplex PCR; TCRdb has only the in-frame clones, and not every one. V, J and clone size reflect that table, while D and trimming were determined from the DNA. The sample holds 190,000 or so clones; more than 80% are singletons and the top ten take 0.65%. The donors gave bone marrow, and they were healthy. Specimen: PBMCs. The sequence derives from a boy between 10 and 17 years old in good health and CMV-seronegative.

CDR3 DNA: TGTGCCAGTAGTGCCCCCTACGAAGCTAACACTGAAGCTTTCTTT. Translating gives CASSAPYEANTEAFF. V and J are TRBV19 and TRBJ1-1; D is uncertain. This CDR3 is built from 15 residues. The germline gives CDR1 LNHDA, CDR2 SQIVND (reference sequence). The V and J ends lost 5 bases and 2 bases respectively, with 15 bases between them.